This T cell receptor (beta chain) was sequenced during a study of Tregs in tolerant kidney transplant recipients. Study summary: Recipient cells were told from donor cells by antibody staining.

Repertoires were generated with immunoSEQ multiplex PCR, while TCRdb's copy carries only in-frame clones and drops some. The sample lists 16,000 or so clones, around 66% occurring once. In the case of this clone: Its antigen is undetermined.

This clonotype was obtained from a human donor in good health. The sample comprised Tregs from blood cultured with allogeneic cells.

The CDR3 DNA reads as TGTGCCAGCAGCCATCATGGCTTAGCGGCCTCCTACGAGCAGTACTTC. Amino acids: CASSHHGLAASYEQYF. V is TRBV11-2 and J is TRBJ2-7, with D perhaps matching TRBD2 (6 bases). Germline CDR1 reads SGHAT; CDR2 reads FQNNGV. Trimming took 5 bases from V and 0 from J, leaving 17 bases between them. This CDR3 is built from 16 residues.